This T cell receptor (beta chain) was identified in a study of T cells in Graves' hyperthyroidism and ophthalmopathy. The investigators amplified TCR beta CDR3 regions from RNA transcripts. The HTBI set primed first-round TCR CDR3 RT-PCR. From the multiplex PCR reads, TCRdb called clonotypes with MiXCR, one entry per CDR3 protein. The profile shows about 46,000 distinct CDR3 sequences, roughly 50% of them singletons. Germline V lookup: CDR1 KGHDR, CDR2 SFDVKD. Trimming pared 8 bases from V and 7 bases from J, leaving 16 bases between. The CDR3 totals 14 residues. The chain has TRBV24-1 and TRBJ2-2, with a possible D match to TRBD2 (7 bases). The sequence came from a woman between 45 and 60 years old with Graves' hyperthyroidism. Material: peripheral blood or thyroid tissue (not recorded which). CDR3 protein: CATTEGGGGGELFF. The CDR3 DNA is TGTGCCACCACCGAGGGGGGGGGTGGCGGGGAGCTGTTTTTT.